The 18 T cell receptor beta chains presented below share a single source sample, sequenced in a study of response to subunit inactivated influenza vaccine. TCRdb itself ran the RT-PCR reads through MiXCR, one entry per CDR3 protein. The sample lists some 500,000 distinct CDR3 sequences; 10% to 15% were seen once. The sample in question was PBMCs from blood, obtained more than 35 days after vaccination. These receptors were taken from a man aged 50 to 60 who received an inactivated influenza vaccine.

To note about this clonotype: Germline and junction disagree at one end, which may indicate a read error. The chain is built from TRBV18 and TRBJ2-3; D call uncertain. The germline gives CDR1 KGHSH, CDR2 LQKENI. This CDR3 contains 12 residues. CDR3: CASSPDSLAQWF. CDR3 nucleotides: TGTGCCAGCTCACCTGACTCTTTAGCCCAGTGGTTT.

This clonotype has just a few counts. The chain has TRBV12-3 or TRBV12-4 and TRBJ1-1; no clear D gene. V lost 3 bases and J lost 4, with 9 bases in between. This CDR3 contains 13 residues. This CDR3 is CASSFLEVTEAFF. DNA of the CDR3: TGTGCCAGCAGTTTTTTGGAGGTCACTGAAGCTTTCTTT.

This clonotype was recorded many times. CDR3 coding DNA: TGTGCCAGCAGTCTTGACAGGGATACGTCTGAAGCTTTCTTT. This translates into CASSLDRDTSEAFF. The rearrangement uses TRBV12-3 or TRBV12-4 and TRBJ1-1; the match to TRBD1 covers 7 bases. J gave up 6 bases and V 5 bases, and 9 bases lay outside the gene matches. The CDR3 runs to 14 residues.

In regard to this clonotype: A much more abundant neighbour one base away suggests this may be a read error. This chain joins TRBV7-9 and TRBJ2-1; 8 bases fit TRBD1. The CDR3 extends over 15 amino acids. Looked up from germline, CDR1 is SEHNR and CDR2 is FQNEAQ (reference sequence). The CDR3: CASSFRTGGYNELFF. CDR3 bases: TGTGCCAGCAGCTTCCGAACAGGGGGATACAATGAGCTGTTCTTC.

This clonotype was recorded at least ten times. The gene calls are TRBV12-3 or TRBV12-4 and TRBJ2-7; a weak D match, TRBD2 (6 bases). The CDR3 is 15 residues long. V was pared by 5 bases and J by 2 bases, with 16 bases between. CDR3: CASSGGAGITYEQYF. The CDR3 DNA sequence: TGTGCCAGCAGTGGAGGGGCAGGGATAACCTACGAGCAGTACTTC.

The chain has TRBV5-1 and TRBJ2-7; 9 bases align to TRBD1. The CDR3 length is 15 residues. V shed 2 bases, J shed 6 bases, and the junction held 9 bases outside the gene matches. Germline CDR1 SGHRS, CDR2 YFSETQ. The CDR3 region has the DNA TGCGCCAGCAGCTTACCGGGACAGGGCTTCGGCGAGCAGTACTTC. Encoded protein: CASSLPGQGFGEQYF.

Many counts were recorded for this clonotype. V gene TRBV4-1 combines with J gene TRBJ2-7, with TRBD1 matching 7 bases. CDR1 is MGHRA, CDR2 YSYEKL, per germline. Losses at the gene ends were 6 bases for V and 0 bases for J; bases not matched to a gene: 8. CDR3 length: 15 amino acids. The CDR3 loop is CASRPHRQGSYEQYF. DNA for the CDR3: TGCGCCAGCAGGCCCCACCGACAGGGCTCCTACGAGCAGTACTTC.

This clonotype occurred a few times. The DNA for the CDR3 is TGCAGTGCTAGCTCCGGACTAGCGGGGCACAATGAGCAGTTCTTC. It translates to CSASSGLAGHNEQFF. J is TRBJ2-1 and V is TRBV20-1; 12 nucleotides line up with TRBD2. From germline, CDR1 is DFQATT and CDR2 SNEGSKA (reference sequence). The V gene end was trimmed by 3 bases and the J gene end by 5 bases; junction bases not matched to a gene: 5. The CDR3 has 15 amino acids.

To note about this clonotype: A much larger clone is a single base away; this may be a read error. The rearrangement joins TRBV29-1 to TRBJ2-5; 9 bases are a match to TRBD1. The germline V gene encodes CDR1 SQVTM and CDR2 ANQGSEA. The CDR3 spans 14 residues. DNA of the CDR3: TGCAGCGGTTACCCCGGGACAGGGCGAGAGACCCAGAACTTC. Translated: CSGYPGTGRETQNF.

This clonotype has only a few counts. The chain carries TRBV20-1 and TRBJ2-4, with 8 bases aligning to TRBD2. Germline V gives CDR1 DFQATT, CDR2 SNEGSKA (reference sequence). The V gene end was trimmed by 7 bases and the J gene end by 0 bases; junction bases not matched to a gene: 14. The CDR3 is made up of 17 amino acids. The CDR3 reads CSVRRRGVSLAKNIQYF. The DNA of the CDR3 is TGCAGTGTTCGGAGGCGGGGGGTCTCACTAGCCAAAAACATTCAGTACTTC.

The chain carries TRBV7-2 and TRBJ2-7; D is unclear. The CDR3 loop spans 13 amino acids. Trimming took 5 bases from V and 4 from J, leaving 12 bases between them. Germline CDR1 reads SGHTA; CDR2 reads FQGNSA. CDR3 protein: CASSRSLGYEQYF. The DNA for the CDR3 is TGTGCCAGCAGCCGAAGCCTAGGTTACGAGCAGTACTTC.

This clonotype was counted only a few times. V usage is TRBV15 and J usage is TRBJ2-5; D is ambiguous. Germline-derived CDR1 and CDR2 are LNHNV and YYDKDF (reference sequence). V was shortened by 0 bases and J by 5 bases, with 10 bases between the two germline ends. The CDR3 has 14 amino acids. DNA of the CDR3: TGTGCCACCAGCAGAGATAAAAGGTTGGAGACCCAGTACTTC. This translates into CATSRDKRLETQYF. The whole variable domain, remainder taken from reference TRBV15 and TRBJ2-5, is DAMVIQNPRYQVTQFGKPVTLSCSQTLNHNVMYWYQQKSSQAPKLLFHYYDKDFNNEADTPDNFQSRRPNTSFCFLDIRSPGLGDTAMYLCATSRDKRLETQYFGPGTRLLVL.

This clonotype was seen more than once but under ten times. The rearrangement links TRBV5-1 to TRBJ1-1; D call uncertain. V gave up 7 bases and J gave up 0 bases, with 13 bases separating them. The CDR3 runs to 14 residues. Germline-derived CDR1 and CDR2 are SGHRS and YFSETQ. The CDR3 sequence is CASGEEDMNTEAFF. As DNA, the CDR3 is TGCGCCAGCGGGGAGGAAGACATGAACACTGAAGCTTTCTTT. Complete variable domain (other parts from reference TRBV5-1 and TRBJ1-1): KAGVTQTPRYLIKTRGQQVTLSCSPISGHRSVSWYQQTPGQGLQFLFEYFSETQRNKGNFPGRFSGRQFSNSRSEMNVSTLELGDSALYLCASGEEDMNTEAFFGQGTRLTVV.

This chain uses TRBV8-2 with TRBJ2-5; TRBD2, the table's D call, was not compared with the DNA. TRBV8-2 is designated a pseudogene. The CDR3 runs to 17 residues. The CDR3: CARSSGLAGGLGETQYF. The CDR3 DNA reads TGTGCCAGGAGCTCGGGACTCGCGGGAGGGCTAGGAGAGACCCAGTACTTC.

There are a few counts of this clonotype. The chain is built from TRBV7-6 and TRBJ2-3, with D hard to call. V shed 0 bases and J shed 3 bases, with 7 bases lying between them. The germline CDR1 and CDR2 sequences are SGHVS and FNYEAQ. The CDR3 consists of 14 residues. CDR3 residues: CASSLAIRTDTQYF. CDR3 nucleotide sequence: TGTGCCAGCAGCTTAGCGATCAGAACAGATACGCAGTATTTT.

J is TRBJ2-5 and V is TRBV5-1; TRBD1 matches at 7 bases. Germline V gene lookup returns CDR1 SGHRS and CDR2 YFSETQ. J lost 5 bases, V lost 4 bases, and 5 bases had no gene match. The CDR3 has 13 amino acids. The CDR3 loop reads CASSHPDRETQYF. The CDR3 DNA sequence: TGCGCCAGCAGCCACCCGGACAGGGAGACCCAGTACTTC. Full variable domain (outside the CDR3, taken from reference TRBV5-1 and TRBJ2-5): KAGVTQTPRYLIKTRGQQVTLSCSPISGHRSVSWYQQTPGQGLQFLFEYFSETQRNKGNFPGRFSGRQFSNSRSEMNVSTLELGDSALYLCASSHPDRETQYFGPGTRLLVL.

This clonotype was observed many times. This chain connects TRBV15 to TRBJ1-4; no definite D call. V was pared by 3 bases and J by 7 bases, with 12 bases between. The CDR3 extends over 14 amino acids. Looked up from germline, CDR1 is LNHNV and CDR2 is YYDKDF (reference sequence). The DNA for the CDR3 is TGTGCCACCAGCAGGCCTACCGAGGTTGAAAAACTGTTTTTT. Amino acid sequence: CATSRPTEVEKLFF.

In its sample, this clonotype was seen a few times. The genes are TRBV4-2 and TRBJ2-7; tentatively, D is TRBD1 (6 bases). V lost 4 bases and J lost 1, with 11 bases in between. Per germline, CDR1 LGHNA and CDR2 YNFKEQ. The CDR3 sequence is 14 residues long. As DNA, the CDR3 is TGTGCCAGCAGCCGTCGGACAGATTCCTACGAGCAGTACTTC. Protein: CASSRRTDSYEQYF.